These 8 T cell receptor beta chains were all obtained from the same sample, sequenced in a study of T cell responses to AZD1222 COVID-19 vaccine. Clones were read by immunoSEQ multiplex PCR, and TCRdb kept only the in-frame ones, dropping some. In the table there are more than 140,000 clones, 85% to 95% of which are singletons. Source: peripheral blood, taken on day 0 of MenACWY control vaccination. The receptors were sampled from an adult in good health.

V is TRBV24-1 and J is TRBJ2-5; D is undetermined. Germline V gene data show CDR1 as KGHDR and CDR2 as SFDVKD. The length of the CDR3 is 14 residues. Between the trimmed V and J ends, which lost 4 bases and 5 bases, there was a span of 13 bases. The CDR3 sequence is CATSDPVLVETQYF. The CDR3 DNA reads TGTGCCACCAGTGACCCCGTCCTGGTCGAGACCCAGTACTTC.

This clone was observed once. The V and J genes are TRBV6-4 and TRBJ1-2; no reliable D call. Trimming cost V 3 bases and J 6 bases, with 14 bases left between them. Germline V lookup: CDR1 MRHNA, CDR2 SNTAGT. The CDR3 runs to 14 residues. CDR3 in DNA: TGTGCCAGCAGTGAGTGGGCAGGTTTGGATGGCTACACCTTC. It codes for CASSEWAGLDGYTF.

The V gene is TRBV9, the J gene TRBJ1-6; the D gene is possibly TRBD1 (5 bases). There are 14 residues in the CDR3. CDR1 is SGDLS and CDR2 is YYNGEE in the germline V gene. V was cut by 6 bases and J by 3 bases, with 10 bases left in between. The CDR3: CASMRGLYNSPLHF. The CDR3 DNA reads as TGTGCCAGCATGCGGGGCCTCTATAATTCACCCCTCCACTTT.

This chain links TRBV19 with TRBJ2-6; D not resolved. The CDR3 length is 15 residues. Germline V gene data show CDR1 as LNHDA and CDR2 as SQIVND (reference sequence). Trimming pared 3 bases from V and 2 bases from J, leaving 8 bases between. For the CDR3, the DNA is TGTGCCAGTAGTATCTCTAACCCTGGGGCCAACGTCCTGACTTTC. It is translated as CASSISNPGANVLTF.

The chain joins TRBV25-1 to TRBJ1-2; D gene unclear. Trimming took 3 bases from V and 8 from J, leaving 19 bases between them. CDR3 length: 15 amino acids. Germline values: CDR1 MGHDK, CDR2 SYGVNS. The CDR3 coding sequence is TGTGCCAGCAGTGAGCCGGGCCCCCAGAACGCGGGCTACACCTTC. It encodes CASSEPGPQNAGYTF.

The chain has TRBV12-3 or TRBV12-4 and TRBJ2-1, with 7 nucleotides matching TRBD1. The trim removed 3 bases at V and 14 bases at J, leaving 4 bases unmatched. The CDR3 contains 11 residues. CDR3 sequence (DNA): TGTGCCAGCAGTTTTGGGACAGAGGAGTTCTTC. This translates into CASSFGTEEFF.

V gene TRBV7-9 combines with J gene TRBJ1-2; tentatively, D is TRBD1 (6 bases). V was shortened by 2 bases and J by 3 bases, with 25 bases between the two germline ends. CDR1 is SEHNR, CDR2 FQNEAQ, per germline (reference sequence). The CDR3 is made up of 19 amino acids. The CDR3 loop reads CASSLPLGDYRDLDYGYTF. The CDR3 nucleotides are TGTGCCAGCAGCTTACCCCTTGGGGATTACAGGGACTTGGACTATGGCTACACCTTC.

The genes are TRBV2 and TRBJ1-6, with D hard to call. V was cut by 7 bases and J by 6 bases, with 13 bases left in between. The V gene's germline CDR1 is SNHLY and CDR2 FYNNEI. This CDR3 contains 14 residues. The CDR3 region is CASIWRPVNSPLHF. CDR3 nucleotide sequence: TGTGCCAGCATATGGCGGCCGGTTAATTCACCCCTCCACTTT.